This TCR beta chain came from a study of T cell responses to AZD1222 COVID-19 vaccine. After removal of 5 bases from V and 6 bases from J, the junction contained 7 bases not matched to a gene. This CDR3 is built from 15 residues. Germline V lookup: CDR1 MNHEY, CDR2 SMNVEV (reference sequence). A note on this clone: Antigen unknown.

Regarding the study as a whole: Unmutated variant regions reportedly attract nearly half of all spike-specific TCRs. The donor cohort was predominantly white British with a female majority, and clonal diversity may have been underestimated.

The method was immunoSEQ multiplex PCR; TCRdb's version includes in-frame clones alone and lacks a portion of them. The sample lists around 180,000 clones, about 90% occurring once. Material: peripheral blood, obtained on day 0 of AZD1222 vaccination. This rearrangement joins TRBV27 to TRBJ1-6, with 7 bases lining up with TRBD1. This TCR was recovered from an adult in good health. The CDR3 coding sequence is TGTGCCAGCAGTGAACCGGGACAGCTTAATTCACCCCTCCACTTT. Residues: CASSEPGQLNSPLHF.